This TCR beta chain is from a study of shared clonotypes between healthy human individuals. Here immunoSEQ multiplex PCR was the method, and the copy in TCRdb shows in-frame clones only, minus some. The repertoire holds about 2.1 million clones, with about 94% as singletons. The CDR3 totals 13 residues. Germline V lookup: CDR1 MNHEY, CDR2 SMNVEV (reference sequence). Between the trimmed V and J ends, which lost 6 bases and 2 bases, there was a span of 11 bases. It was CD45RO-negative cells, positively selected for CCR7, that made up naive CD8 cells, with terminally differentiated effector memory CD45RA+ cells excluded.

The V call is TRBV27, the J call TRBJ2-7; no reliable D call. Sequenced sample: naive CD8+ T cells from PBMCs. The receptor's source is a man aged 18 to 35 in good health. Some clones in this sample may be carry-over from other donors' samples. In DNA form, the CDR3 reads TGTGCCAGCAGCCCGGACGGTCCCTACGAGCAGTACTTC. Its protein is CASSPDGPYEQYF.